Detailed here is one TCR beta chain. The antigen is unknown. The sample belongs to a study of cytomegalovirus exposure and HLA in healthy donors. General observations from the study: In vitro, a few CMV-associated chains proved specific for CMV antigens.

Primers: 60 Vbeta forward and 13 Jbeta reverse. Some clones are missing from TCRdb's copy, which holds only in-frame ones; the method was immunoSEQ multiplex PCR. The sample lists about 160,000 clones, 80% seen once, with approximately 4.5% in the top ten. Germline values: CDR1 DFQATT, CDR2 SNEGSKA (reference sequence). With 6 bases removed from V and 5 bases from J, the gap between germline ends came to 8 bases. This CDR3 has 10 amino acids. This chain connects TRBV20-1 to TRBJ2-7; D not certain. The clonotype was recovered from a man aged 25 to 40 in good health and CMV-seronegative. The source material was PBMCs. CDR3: CSAVYHEQYF. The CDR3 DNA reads TGCAGTGCCGTCTACCACGAGCAGTACTTC.